Sequencing of this T cell receptor (beta chain) was carried out in a study of blood T cell repertoires in COVID-19. The data were produced by immunoSEQ multiplex PCR, yet TCRdb's version contains in-frame clones alone and is incomplete. The table has 150,000 to 180,000 clones, 75% to 90% seen once; the top ten hold over 12%. This CDR3 contains 17 residues. CDR1 and CDR2 from the germline V gene are MDHEN and SYDVKM. V shed 6 bases, J shed 2 bases, and the junction held 14 bases outside the gene matches. The source is a woman aged 40 to 50 with acute or convalescent COVID-19. The J gene is TRBJ2-3, the V gene TRBV28, with TRBD1 matching over 7 bases. Sequencing was performed on peripheral blood. CDR3 loop: CASSREGAAEYTDTQYF. DNA of the CDR3: TGTGCCAGCAGCCGCGAGGGGGCGGCGGAATACACAGATACGCAGTATTTT.